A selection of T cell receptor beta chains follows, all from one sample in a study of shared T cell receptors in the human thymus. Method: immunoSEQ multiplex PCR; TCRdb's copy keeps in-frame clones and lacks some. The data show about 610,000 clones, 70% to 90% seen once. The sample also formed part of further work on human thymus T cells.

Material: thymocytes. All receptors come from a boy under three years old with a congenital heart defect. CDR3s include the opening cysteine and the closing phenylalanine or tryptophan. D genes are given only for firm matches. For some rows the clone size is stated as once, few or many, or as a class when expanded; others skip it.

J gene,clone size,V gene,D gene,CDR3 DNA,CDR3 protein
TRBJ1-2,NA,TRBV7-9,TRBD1,TGTGCCAGCAGCATTAGACAGGGGAAATCGGGAGGCTACACCTTC,CASSIRQGKSGGYTF
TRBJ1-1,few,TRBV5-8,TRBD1,TGTGCCAGGGGGGACAGGGCTGAAGCTTTCTTT,CARGDRAEAFF
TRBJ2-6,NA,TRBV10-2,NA,TGCGCCAGCGAGGGCCCTGGGGCCAACGTCCTGACTTTC,CASEGPGANVLTF
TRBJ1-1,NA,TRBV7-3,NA,TGTGCCAGCAGCTTAGCGGGGCCTGGGGGAGCTTTCTTT,CASSLAGPGGAFF
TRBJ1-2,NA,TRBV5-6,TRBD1,TGTGCCAGCAGCTTGGAGTTGGGCAGGGGGATCCCTATTGGCGGCTACACCTTC,CASSLELGRGIPIGGYTF
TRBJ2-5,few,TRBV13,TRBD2,TGTGCCAGCAGGGTTAAGCGGGGGGAGACCCAGTACTTC,CASRVKRGETQYF
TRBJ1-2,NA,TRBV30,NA,TGTGCCTGGAGGCAACCCAGGGCTTACTATGGCTACACCTTC,CAWRQPRAYYGYTF
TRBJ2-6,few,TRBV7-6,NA,TGTGCCAGCAGCTTAGCGCAAGGGTGGGCAGGAGGCGGCTCTGGGGCCAACGTCCTGACTTTC,CASSLAQGWAGGGSGANVLTF
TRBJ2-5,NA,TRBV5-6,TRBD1,TGTGCCAGCAGCTCCCCGAAGGACAGCAGGGGGCAAGAGACCCAGTACTTC,CASSSPKDSRGQETQYF
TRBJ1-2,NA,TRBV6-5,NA,TGTGCCAGCACCAAGGCGGAGTCCTATGGCTACACCTTC,CASTKAESYGYTF
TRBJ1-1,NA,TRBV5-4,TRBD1,TGTGCCAGCAGCTCGGGACAGGGGAACACTGAAGCTTTCTTT,CASSSGQGNTEAFF
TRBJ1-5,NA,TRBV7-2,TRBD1,TGTGCCAGCAGCCCGCGGACAGGGGCCAATCAGCCCCAGCATTTT,CASSPRTGANQPQHF
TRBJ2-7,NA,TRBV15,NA,TGTGCCACCAGCGCAGCGACCAGTCCCCTCTACGAGCAGTACTTC,CATSAATSPLYEQYF
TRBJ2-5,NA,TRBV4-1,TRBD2,TGCGCCAGCAGCCAAGATAAGAGCGCTAGCGGGAGAGAGTGGTCAGGAGAGACCCAGTACTTC,CASSQDKSASGREWSGETQYF
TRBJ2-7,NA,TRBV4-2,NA,TGTGCCAGCAGCCAACTCGCCTGGGGGCCGCCCAACGAGCAGTACTTC,CASSQLAWGPPNEQYF
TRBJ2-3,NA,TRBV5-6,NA,TGTGCCAGCAGCTTTTCGGACAGAGTCACGGTCGTGGATACGCAGTATTTT,CASSFSDRVTVVDTQYF
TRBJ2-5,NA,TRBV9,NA,TGTGCCAGCAGCGTAGATCCTCCCGAGACCCAGTACTTC,CASSVDPPETQYF
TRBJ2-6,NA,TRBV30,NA,TGTGCCTGGGCTCAGGGGAACTCTGCTGGGGCCAACGTCCTGACTTTC,CAWAQGNSAGANVLTF
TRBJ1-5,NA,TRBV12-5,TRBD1,TGTGCTAGTGGTTTGGTGGTTCCGACAGGGTCTTATCAGCCCCAGCATTTT,CASGLVVPTGSYQPQHF
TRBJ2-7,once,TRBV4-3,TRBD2,TGCGCCAGCAGCCAAGGAGGGACTAGCGGCACCTACGAGCAGTACTTC,CASSQGGTSGTYEQYF
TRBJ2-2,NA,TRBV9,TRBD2,TGTGCCAGCAGCTATCCGGGACTAGCGGGAGTTGGTACCGGGGAGCTGTTTTTT,CASSYPGLAGVGTGELFF
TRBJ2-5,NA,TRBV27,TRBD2,TGTGCCAGCAGTCCTCTAGCGGGGGCCTTGCAAGAGACCCAGTACTTC,CASSPLAGALQETQYF
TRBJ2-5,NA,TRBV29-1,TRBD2,TGCAGCGTGCACATCGGACTAGCACCAGGGCGGGAGACCCAGTACTTC,CSVHIGLAPGRETQYF
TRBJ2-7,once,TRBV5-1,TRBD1,TGCGCCAGCAGCTTGATCCGGGACAGGGGGCCGGTCGAGCAGTACTTC,CASSLIRDRGPVEQYF
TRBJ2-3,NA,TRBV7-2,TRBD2,TGTGCCAGCAGCTTTGGCTGGACTAGCCGAGATACGCAGTATTTT,CASSFGWTSRDTQYF
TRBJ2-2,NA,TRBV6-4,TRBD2,TGTGCCAGCAGTCCGGGACTAGCGGGAGGGCCGGACACCGGGGAGCTGTTTTTT,CASSPGLAGGPDTGELFF
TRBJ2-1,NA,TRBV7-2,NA,TGTGCCAGCAGCCCCCCCGGGACCTACAATGAGCAGTTCTTC,CASSPPGTYNEQFF
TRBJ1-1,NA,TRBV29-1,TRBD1,TGCAGCGTTGAATGGGACAGGGGCACTGAAGCTTTCTTT,CSVEWDRGTEAFF
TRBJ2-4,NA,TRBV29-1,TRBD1,TGCAGCGTTGCCATCTCGGACAGGGTCGTGTCCAAAAACATTCAGTACTTC,CSVAISDRVVSKNIQYF
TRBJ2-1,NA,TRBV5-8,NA,TGTGCCAGCAGCTTGCCAATGCGGCACAATGAGCAGTTCTTC,CASSLPMRHNEQFF
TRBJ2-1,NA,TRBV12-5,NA,TGTGCTAGTGGTCTGTACAGTATCCCGGCCGAGCAGTTCTTC,CASGLYSIPAEQFF
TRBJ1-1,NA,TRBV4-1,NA,TGCGCCAGCAGCCAAGATAGAGGAGAACTGAACACTGAAGCTTTCTTT,CASSQDRGELNTEAFF
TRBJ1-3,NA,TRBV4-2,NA,TGTGCCAGCAGCCAAAGACTAAGGCGGTCAGGTAGCTCTGGAAACACCATATATTTT,CASSQRLRRSGSSGNTIYF
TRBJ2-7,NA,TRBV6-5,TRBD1,TGTGCCAGCAGTTACGAAGACAGGGGGCTTTCCTACGAGCAGTACTTC,CASSYEDRGLSYEQYF
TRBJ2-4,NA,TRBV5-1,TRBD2,TGCGCCAGCAGCCCCCAGGTTAGCGGGAGGGCCCGGGGGGACATTCAGTACTTC,CASSPQVSGRARGDIQYF